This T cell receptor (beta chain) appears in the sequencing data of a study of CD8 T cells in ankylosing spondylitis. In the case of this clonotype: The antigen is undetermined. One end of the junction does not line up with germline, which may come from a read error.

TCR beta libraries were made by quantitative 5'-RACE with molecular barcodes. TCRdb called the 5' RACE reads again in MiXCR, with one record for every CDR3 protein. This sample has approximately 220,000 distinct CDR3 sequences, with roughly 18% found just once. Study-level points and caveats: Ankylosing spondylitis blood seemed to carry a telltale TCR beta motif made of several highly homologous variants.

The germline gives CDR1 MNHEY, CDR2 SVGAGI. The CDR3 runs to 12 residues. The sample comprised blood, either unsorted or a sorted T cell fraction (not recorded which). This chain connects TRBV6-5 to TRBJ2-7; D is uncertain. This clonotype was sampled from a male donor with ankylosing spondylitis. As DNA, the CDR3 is TGTGCCAGCAGTTACTCAGGCTACGAGAAGTACTTC. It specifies CASSYSGYEKYF.